This T cell receptor (beta chain) was captured in a study of cytomegalovirus exposure and HLA in healthy donors (dated by TCRdb to 2017 to 2019). Describing the broader study: In an earlier analysis of roughly 590 of the donors, around 300 Gb of sequence data and roughly 100 million unique TCR beta sequences from about 179 million T cells were reported. An early release covering 500 to 750 HLA-typed donors comprised about 300 gigabases of sequencing data and around 80 million unique TCR sequences. Among the roughly 390 genotyped donors, around 81% belonged to the genetic ancestry cluster associated with self-reported Caucasian donors. The aim of the study was to test whether cataloging public T cell receptors could identify signatures of past pathogen exposure. The study used immunosequencing to profile the T cell repertoires of hundreds of subjects and linked those repertoires to cytomegalovirus serostatus. Besides the first cohort of roughly 700 subjects, a separate validation cohort made up of 120 different subjects was used. To predict cytomegalovirus infection status, the study brought together high-throughput TCR immunosequencing, statistical association of individual TCRs with disease status, and machine learning. In a later analysis, previously published TCR beta repertoires from 670 or so donors were re-analyzed and high-resolution HLA genotyping was added so that TCR occurrence patterns could be studied. In the later analysis, no new phenotypic data were used to find candidate immune exposures; instead, reliance was placed on TCR beta sequences and their occurrence across donors. An earlier analysis of nearly 600 of the donors applied high-throughput TCR beta sequencing to assess whether each TCR beta V gene segment acted as functional or pseudogenic. Donor age, sex, ethnicity and CMV serostatus were compiled together with the repertoire data. A later genetic analysis used genome-wide SNP genotypes for about 60% of the 666 donors, treating that subset as a discovery cohort. Every discovery cohort repertoire had been produced on one sequencing platform. Class I and class II HLA loci were covered by the typing at four-digit resolution. Typing coverage varied by locus: about 620-630 donors for A, B, C, DRB1 and DQB1; 500 to 550 for DQA1; over 600 for DPA1; around 490 for DPB1. Roughly 5 DR-DQ haplotypes were handled as single units for association and clustering, since linkage in the cohort was strong. Across around 400 genotyped donors of the cohort, an average of 235,054 unique TCR beta nucleotide sequences per donor were sequenced, and approximately 17% of those sequences were non-productive. On the study overall, not on this receptor specifically: A later analysis found that HLA-associated TCR beta chains were more clonally expanded and had lower generation probabilities than equally common non-associated chains. Broadly in line with IMGT annotations, most TCR beta V segments showed up in productive rearrangements about 90% or about 30% of the time in an earlier analysis of 450 to 750 of the donors. Roughly 15 rarely observed V segments, including chromosome 9 orphons, were excluded from the earlier analysis of 550 to 700 of the donors because counts were too low. In a later analysis, several top co-occurrence clusters were reported to appear linked to parvovirus B19, influenza, CMV and Epstein-Barr virus. A cluster of highly shared sequence variants was judged likely to be a technical artifact of the sequencing pipeline. A later analysis found that most CMV-associated TCR beta chains appeared HLA-restricted, with HLA associations seemingly driven largely by CMV exposure. Sequencing depth was assumed to be roughly uniform across donors in the presence/absence analyses, though that assumption may not hold. For the cohort, immune exposure information was limited to CMV serostatus. The study gave a list of about 150 TCR beta chains associated with cytomegalovirus. Cytomegalovirus status was reported to be diagnosed by the classifier with high specificity and sensitivity in both the original and validation cohorts. A further reported finding was that TCR beta sequences accurately predicted the HLA-A and HLA-B alleles for most subjects in the first cohort. A later analysis found that TCR association rates varied across HLA loci, with DRB1 alleles showing the most associated TCRs and HLA-C alleles the fewest. Strong co-occurrence of HLA alleles, especially DR and DQ, made assigning TCR associations to individual alleles difficult. The cohort was sequenced for TCR beta chains only, and without alpha or paired-chain data the features that could be detected were limited. Linkage disequilibrium might explain the correlated functional status among segregating V segments, but an unknown experimental factor could not be excluded. A later analysis associated roughly 17,000 TCR beta sequences with specific HLA alleles at a false discovery rate of 0.05. In vitro tests confirmed that three of the cytomegalovirus-associated TCR beta chains recognize cytomegalovirus antigens. Most TCR sequences were observed very rarely across donors, whereas some public TCRs were present in many individuals. V-gene and J-gene trimming of TCR beta chains was associated with a missense DCLRE1C variant in a later genetic analysis, and the association was replicated in an independent cohort. The authors suggested that the approach could potentially be generalized to other disease states and immunological phenotypes. Because some donors lacked HLA typing at each locus, the association tests relied only on the typed subset. According to a later genetic analysis, donors in an Asian-associated ancestry cluster had fewer N-insertions in productive TCRs than the roughly 700-donor mean.

The receptor library was made with the immunoSEQ multiplex PCR assay. The multiplex PCR relied on a mix of 60 forward primers for TCR Vbeta segments and 13 reverse primers for TCR Jbeta segments. The CDR3 region of rearranged TCR beta genes was amplified from genomic DNA by a multiplex PCR assay. The amplified TCR beta libraries were sequenced on the Illumina HiSeq System as 87-base-pair reads. For the original study's pipeline: In a later analysis, tens of millions of unique TCR beta chains were counted across the 500 to 700 repertoires, and about 9.9 million of these chains were shared by at least two donors. A nearest-neighbor algorithm error-corrected the raw reads and collapsed the reads into unique sequences, merging closely related sequences to remove PCR and sequencing errors. To assign V, D and J gene segments, CDR3 sequences were aligned to IMGT reference sequences. For a sequence to be retained, at least a six-nucleotide match to both a V gene segment and a J gene segment was required. Rearrangements were classified as productive when the CDR3 lacked stop codons and remained in frame with V and J, and all other rearrangements were classified as non-productive. Following IMGT convention, CDR3 was defined as the stretch from the second conserved V-encoded cysteine to the conserved J-encoded phenylalanine. The earlier analysis of 550 to 650 of the donors excluded any sequence lacking an unambiguous match to a single V gene segment. In an earlier analysis of 587 of the donors, V segments were called functional above 56.7% productive rearrangements and were called segregating when the between-donor standard deviation exceeded 5%. A statistical classification framework was built to diagnose cytomegalovirus status from the catalog of TCR beta chain sequences. In a later analysis, TCR nucleotide sequences were compared against IMGT/GENE-DB human TR gene sequences so that V and J genes could be assigned. A later analysis assigned CDR3 sequences and most-parsimonious VDJ recombination scenarios with the TCRdist pipeline. A later analysis defined each TCR beta chain by its CDR3 amino acid sequence plus V-gene family, and excluded reads lacking a unique V-gene family. A later analysis removed 592 highly shared, low-generation-probability nucleotide sequences to deal with suspected cross-contamination and a sequencing artifact. In a later analysis, a clonal expansion index for each public chain was calculated from normalized within-repertoire ranks of inferred template counts. In a later analysis, generation probabilities were computed with a VDJ recombination model fitted to out-of-frame rearrangements, and the resulting probabilities were checked against IGoR. Hypergeometric tests were used in a later analysis to score TCR-TCR, TCR-HLA and TCR-CMV co-occurrence, with a repertoire-size bias correction applied to the TCR pairs. To estimate false discovery rates, a later analysis permuted the HLA or CMV assignments 20 times. A later analysis grouped co-occurring TCRs with DBSCAN, adding TCRdist sequence similarity when clustering within HLA-allele-positive subsets. For co-occurrence clustering, repertoires with fewer than 30,000 or more than 120,000 public chains were excluded, along with 5 or 6 repertoires with anomalous nucleotide sharing. Held by TCRdb, this immuneACCESS table contains in-frame sequences only and omits some clones. Under half of the omission traces to an unresolved V gene where checked; the cause of the rest is unknown. V, J and clone size were drawn from that table, and D and trimming were deduced from the DNA. In this sample the table shows fewer than 100,000 clones, approximately 78% of which occur a single time. The ten largest clones capture approximately 0.83% of the sample.

On this clone itself: What antigen it recognizes has not been identified. No base quality information exists; no much larger clone differs at one position.

The cohort was made up of roughly 670 healthy bone marrow donors. At the time of sampling, all cohort members were nominally healthy, though unrecorded immune exposures were likely present. The donor was CMV seronegative and belonged to the group of under 400 seronegative cohort members. A peripheral blood sample was collected from each donor, and TCR beta sequencing was performed on peripheral blood mononuclear cells. The Qiagen DNeasy Blood Extraction Kit was used to extract genomic DNA from the blood cell samples. Sequenced: PBMCs. The clonotype was recovered from a woman aged 55-70 years in good health and CMV-seronegative.

The CDR3 protein is CASVPRGQGVNGYTF. The DNA reads TGTGCCAGCGTACCTCGGGGACAGGGGGTTAATGGCTACACCTTC. This receptor chain uses TRBV19 and TRBJ1-2; the junction holds 11 bases that match TRBD1. The germline V and J ends show losses of 9 bases and 6 bases respectively, and no gene match explains 12 bases of the junction. The CDR3 goes from the cysteine to the phenylalanine over 15 residues. Only CDR3 DNA remains: 45 bases, in frame from the first base. CDR1 and CDR2 are read off the germline V gene (reference sequence) as LNHDA and SQIVND.